The clone carrying this T cell receptor (beta chain) was observed a few times. Subjects with ophthalmopathy showed a Clinical Activity Score no lower than 3, a NOSPECS grade no lower than 4, and a duration shorter than 3 months. Patients having uncontrolled infection, another autoimmune disease, pregnancy or lactation were not included. These data originate in a study of T cells in Graves' hyperthyroidism and ophthalmopathy. The CDR3 loop spans 15 amino acids. Germline trimming cut 8 bases from V and 4 bases from J; bases unmatched to any gene: 16. Germline CDR1 reads GTSNPN; CDR2 reads SVGIG (reference sequence). RNA transcripts provided the source from which TCR beta CDR3 regions were amplified. During a first-round RT-PCR of the TCR CDR3, the HTBI primer set was used. TCRdb used MiXCR to reprocess the multiplex PCR reads, holding one entry per CDR3 protein. The sample lists hundreds of thousands of distinct CDR3 sequences, around 21% occurring once.

This chain links TRBV30 with TRBJ1-1; 7 bases align to TRBD1. This sequence was found in a man aged 25-45 years with Graves' ophthalmopathy. Sample: blood. The CDR3 region has the DNA TGTGCCAGTAGTATCCCAAAGACAGGGCGCACTGAAGCTTTCTTT. It translates to CASSIPKTGRTEAFF.